This entry describes one T cell receptor (beta chain). As yet, its antigen is unknown. These data originate in a study of cytomegalovirus exposure and HLA in healthy donors. Findings and caveats of the study: As a later analysis revealed, the rate of TCR association differed by HLA locus, with DRB1 most and HLA-C fewest. Earlier analysis yielded a pattern in which most TCR beta V segments were productive about 90% or about 30% of the time. Reported findings show TCR beta sequences accurately forecast HLA-A and HLA-B alleles in most subjects.

Primers included in the PCR were 60 Vbeta and 13 Jbeta primers. Produced via immunoSEQ multiplex PCR; TCRdb's table is partial and in-frame only. The sample carries about 31,000 clones, 35% to 50% recorded once. Looked up from germline, CDR1 is SGHVS and CDR2 is FQNEAQ. After removal of 2 bases from V and 8 bases from J, the junction contained 8 bases not matched to a gene. CDR3 size: 15 residues. The chain employs TRBV7-8 and TRBJ2-1; 8 bases are a match to TRBD2. Material for sequencing was PBMCs. This clonotype originated in a woman between 50 and 59 years old in good health and CMV-seronegative. The DNA for the CDR3 is TGTGCCAGCAGCTTACGATCTCTGCGGGGGGATGAGCAGTTCTTC. Protein: CASSLRSLRGDEQFF.